Listed below are T cell receptor beta chains from one sample, sequenced in a study of blood T cell repertoires in COVID-19. Profiled with immunoSEQ multiplex PCR; TCRdb holds only in-frame clones, not every one. The data contain roughly 430,000 clones, roughly 90% of them singletons. The specimen was PBMCs or T cells enriched from blood (not recorded which). Receptor source: a woman in her late teens or twenties who had been exposed to COVID-19. Both conserved end residues are part of each CDR3. Fields, in order: clone size, V gene, D gene, J gene, CDR3 DNA, CDR3 protein. The D gene is left open where the match is weak. Rows give clone size only sometimes, using once, few, many, or a class for an expanded clone.

once	TRBV4-1	.	TRBJ1-4	TGCGCCAGCAGCCAAGATTCGCGGGGTAGGGAAAAACTGTTTTTT	CASSQDSRGREKLFF
.	TRBV5-5	.	TRBJ1-6	TGTGCCAGCAGCTTCCTGTGGGACTCCGGGGATAACTCCTATAATTCACCCCTCCACTTT	CASSFLWDSGDNSYNSPLHF
.	TRBV27	TRBD1	TRBJ2-2	TGTGCCAGCAGTAAAGCCGCCGGGACAGGGAACACCGGGGAGCTGTTTTTT	CASSKAAGTGNTGELFF
.	TRBV3-1/TRBV3-2	TRBD2	TRBJ2-3	TGTGCCAGCAGCCAAGTCACTAGCGGGGGCACAGATACGCAGTATTTT	CASSQVTSGGTDTQYF
.	TRBV18	.	TRBJ1-1	TGTGCCAGCTCACCACTGCCAGGGGACACTGAAGCTTTCTTT	CASSPLPGDTEAFF
once	TRBV10-1	TRBD1	TRBJ2-5	TGCGCCAGACAGGGGGCTGAGACCCAGTACTTC	CARQGAETQYF
.	TRBV25-1	TRBD2	TRBJ2-1	TGTGCCAGCAGTGCGGGCGGGAGAGACAATGAGCAGTTCTTC	CASSAGGRDNEQFF
.	TRBV29-1	.	TRBJ1-2	TGCAGCGTTGATTTTAGATTCACTTCCTATGGCTACACCTTC	CSVDFRFTSYGYTF
.	TRBV5-4	TRBD1	TRBJ2-7	TGTGCCAGCAGCCCCCCGGGACAGGGAAGATACGAGCAGTACTTC	CASSPPGQGRYEQYF
.	TRBV18	TRBD1	TRBJ1-3	TGTGCCAGCTCACCACTGGACAGGGCAACAAGAAACACCATATATTTT	CASSPLDRATRNTIYF
.	TRBV5-4	TRBD2	TRBJ2-7	TGTGCCAGCAGCTTAGGCGGGAGGGGGTCGTACGAGCAGTACTTC	CASSLGGRGSYEQYF
once	TRBV7-9	.	TRBJ2-1	TGTGCCAGCAGCCTCTCCGCGGGTGAGCAGTTCTTC	CASSLSAGEQFF
.	TRBV7-9	.	TRBJ1-3	TGTGCCAGCAGCTCCAATTCTGGCAGCTCTGGAAACACCATATATTTT	CASSSNSGSSGNTIYF
.	TRBV2	TRBD2	TRBJ2-7	TGTGCCAGCAGTGAAAATGGACTAGCGATGGAGTACTTC	CASSENGLAMEYF
once	TRBV28	TRBD1	TRBJ1-2	TGTGCCAGCTCCGATCCGGGACAGGGCCATGGCTACACCTTC	CASSDPGQGHGYTF
.	TRBV6-5	TRBD2	TRBJ2-3	TGTGCCAGCGGCCCTCGAGCGGGGGGAGTTAATACGCAGTATTTT	CASGPRAGGVNTQYF
.	TRBV4-2	.	TRBJ1-4	TGTGCCAGCAGCCAAGGAGCAACGCTTGCAACTAATGAAAAACTGTTTTTT	CASSQGATLATNEKLFF
.	TRBV7-2	TRBD2	TRBJ2-3	TGTGCCAGCAGCCCACTAGCGGGGCCCGGGCTTAGCACAGATACGCAGTATTTT	CASSPLAGPGLSTDTQYF
.	TRBV20-1	.	TRBJ1-1	TGCAGTGCTATCCGAGCGCTTGAAGCTTTCTTT	CSAIRALEAFF
.	TRBV6-1	TRBD1	TRBJ1-4	TGTGCCAGCAGTGAAATGGCAGGGGGATACGAAAAACTGTTTTTT	CASSEMAGGYEKLFF
.	TRBV13	TRBD2	TRBJ2-7	TGTGCCAGCAGCTTACGGACTAGCGGGATCTACGAGCAGTACTTC	CASSLRTSGIYEQYF
few	TRBV5-1	TRBD1	TRBJ1-2	TGCGCCAGCAGCGAGGACAGGAGAGATGGCTACACCTTC	CASSEDRRDGYTF
.	TRBV18	.	TRBJ2-5	TGTGCCAGCTCACCCCGCCAAGAGACCCAGTACTTC	CASSPRQETQYF
.	TRBV5-1	.	TRBJ2-1	TGCGCCAGCAGCGAGTCCCCAGCGGACTACAATGAGCAGTTCTTC	CASSESPADYNEQFF
.	TRBV10-1	.	TRBJ2-7	TGCGCCAGCAGTGCCGGGGGCTCCTACGAGCAGTACTTC	CASSAGGSYEQYF
.	TRBV12-3/TRBV12-4	.	TRBJ2-3	TGTGCCAGCAGGGCTAGCACAGATACGCAGTATTTT	CASRASTDTQYF
once	TRBV27	.	TRBJ2-7	TGTGCCAGCAGTTCCCTATTGGGGCGGCCTAGTTTCGCGGAGCAGTACTTC	CASSSLLGRPSFAEQYF
.	TRBV18	.	TRBJ1-2	TGTGCCAGCTCACCATGGGCAACCGCAATTAACTATGGCTACACCTTC	CASSPWATAINYGYTF
few	TRBV14	TRBD1	TRBJ1-1	TGTGCCAGCAGCCCGGACAGGGAGGACACTGAAGCTTTCTTT	CASSPDREDTEAFF
.	TRBV6-5	TRBD1	TRBJ1-6	TGTGCCAGCAGGATAGACAGGGTTTCACCCCTCCACTTT	CASRIDRVSPLHF
.	TRBV15	.	TRBJ1-2	TGTGCCACCAGCAGAGATCAATATGGCTACACCTTC	CATSRDQYGYTF
.	TRBV29-1	TRBD2	TRBJ2-1	TGCAGCGTTGAAAGGCTAGCGGGGGACAACAATGAGCAGTTCTTC	CSVERLAGDNNEQFF
.	TRBV6-5	.	TRBJ2-6	TGTGCCAGCAGTTACGGAGGATCCGGGGCCAACGTCCTGACTTTC	CASSYGGSGANVLTF
.	TRBV21-1	.	TRBJ1-5	TGTGCCAGGTCGGGACAGGGGCCGTCTTATAGCAATCAGCCCCAGCATTTT	CARSGQGPSYSNQPQHF
once	TRBV19	TRBD1	TRBJ2-4	TGTGCCAGTAGTATGGACGGGACAGGGGTAAGGGGCAAAAACATTCAGTACTTC	CASSMDGTGVRGKNIQYF
.	TRBV5-4	TRBD2	TRBJ2-7	TGTGCCAGCAGCTTAGGCGGGAGCTTGGCCTACGAGCAGTACTTC	CASSLGGSLAYEQYF
.	TRBV19	TRBD2	TRBJ2-7	TGTGCCAGTAGTATGGGGGACGCGGGAGGCTACGAGCAGTACTTC	CASSMGDAGGYEQYF
.	TRBV2	TRBD2	TRBJ2-7	TGTGCCAGTTTTGGCCGCGGGAGTAGGGGGCAGTACTTC	CASFGRGSRGQYF
once	TRBV2	.	TRBJ1-5	TGTGCCAGCAGCTTGACAGGCAATTATCAGCCCCAGCATTTT	CASSLTGNYQPQHF
.	TRBV27	TRBD1	TRBJ1-4	TGTGCCAACTCCGGACTAGACAGGGGGTTAAATGAAAAACTGTTTTTT	CANSGLDRGLNEKLFF
.	TRBV19	.	TRBJ1-3	TGTGCCAGTAGTACAGACCGTAGCTCTGGAAACACCATATATTTT	CASSTDRSSGNTIYF
.	TRBV6-2/TRBV6-3	TRBD1	TRBJ2-7	TGTGCCAGCAGCTTACAGGGGGCAGGGGCCTACGAGCAGTACTTC	CASSLQGAGAYEQYF
.	TRBV7-6	TRBD2	TRBJ2-7	TGTGCCAGCAGCACCCTGACCGGGACTAGCGGATACGAGCAGTACTTC	CASSTLTGTSGYEQYF
.	TRBV7-2	.	TRBJ2-2	TGTGCCAGCAGCTTAGTGACTATTAACACCGGGGAGCTGTTTTTT	CASSLVTINTGELFF
.	TRBV7-2	TRBD1	TRBJ1-1	TGTGCCAGCAGCTACCGGGGGAATCCGGGACAGGGATTGAACACTGAAGCTTTCTTT	CASSYRGNPGQGLNTEAFF
.	TRBV9	.	TRBJ2-1	TGTGCCAGCAGCGTAGCGGATGAGCAGTTCTTC	CASSVADEQFF
.	TRBV11-2	TRBD2	TRBJ2-5	TGTGCCAGCAGCTTAGATACGTTTCTAGCGGGGGGTTTTTGGCAAGAGACCCAGTACTTC	CASSLDTFLAGGFWQETQYF
once	TRBV10-3	TRBD2	TRBJ2-7	TGTGCCATCAGTGAGTTTGGGACTAGCGGGAACGAGCAGTACTTC	CAISEFGTSGNEQYF
.	TRBV18	.	TRBJ2-4	TGTGCCAGCTCACCAAGAACAGGGAATCCCCCAAACATTCAGTACTTC	CASSPRTGNPPNIQYF
.	TRBV28	.	TRBJ2-7	TGTGCCAGCAGTTATATCCACGAGCAGTACTTC	CASSYIHEQYF
few	TRBV7-9	.	TRBJ2-7	TGTGCCAGCAGCCAGGTGACTAGTGGGTCCTACGAGCAGTACTTC	CASSQVTSGSYEQYF
few	TRBV2	.	TRBJ2-2	TGTGCCAGCAGTGAATTGGGTACGTCGCGGGCCACCGGGGAGCTGTTTTTT	CASSELGTSRATGELFF
.	TRBV7-2	.	TRBJ1-6	TGTGCCAGCAGCTTTAGTAATTTCGGTAATTCACCCCTCCACTTT	CASSFSNFGNSPLHF
.	TRBV6-9	.	TRBJ1-3	TGTGCCAGCAGTTATTCCAAACAGGGTTGCGGAAACACCATATATTTT	CASSYSKQGCGNTIYF
once	TRBV30	.	TRBJ1-2	TGTGCCTGGAGTCTTCAGAACTATGGCTACACCTTC	CAWSLQNYGYTF
.	TRBV27	.	TRBJ2-7	TGTGCCAGCAGATACGCCGCGGGCCTGGGGTACGAGCAGTACTTC	CASRYAAGLGYEQYF
once	TRBV10-3	TRBD1	TRBJ2-4	TGTGCCACCCTGGGACAGATACTAGCCAAAAACATTCAGTACTTC	CATLGQILAKNIQYF